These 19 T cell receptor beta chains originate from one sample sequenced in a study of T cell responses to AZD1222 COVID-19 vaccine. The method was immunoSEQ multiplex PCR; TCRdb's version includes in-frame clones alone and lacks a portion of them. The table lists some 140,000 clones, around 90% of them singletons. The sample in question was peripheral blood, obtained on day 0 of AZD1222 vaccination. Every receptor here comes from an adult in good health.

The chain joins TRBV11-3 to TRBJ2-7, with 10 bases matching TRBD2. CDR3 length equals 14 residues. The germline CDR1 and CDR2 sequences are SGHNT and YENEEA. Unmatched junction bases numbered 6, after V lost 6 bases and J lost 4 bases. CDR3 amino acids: CASRLAGARYEQYF. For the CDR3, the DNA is TGTGCCAGCAGGCTAGCGGGAGCGAGATACGAGCAGTACTTC.

The CDR3 loop reads CASSQPDSQSNYGYTF. The CDR3 DNA sequence: TGTGCCAGCAGCCAACCGGACAGCCAATCTAACTATGGCTACACCTTC. This chain uses TRBV4-2 with TRBJ1-2; a weak D match, TRBD1 (6 bases). Deletions cut 2 bases from V and 0 bases from J, with 13 bases between. The CDR3 is 16 residues long. Germline V gene lookup returns CDR1 LGHNA and CDR2 YNFKEQ.

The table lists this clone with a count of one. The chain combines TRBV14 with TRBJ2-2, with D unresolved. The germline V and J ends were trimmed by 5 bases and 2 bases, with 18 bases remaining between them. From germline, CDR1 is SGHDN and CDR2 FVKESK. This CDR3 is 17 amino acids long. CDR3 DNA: TGTGCCAGCAGCTCCCGTGAGACACCTCTAAACACCGGGGAGCTGTTTTTT. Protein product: CASSSRETPLNTGELFF.

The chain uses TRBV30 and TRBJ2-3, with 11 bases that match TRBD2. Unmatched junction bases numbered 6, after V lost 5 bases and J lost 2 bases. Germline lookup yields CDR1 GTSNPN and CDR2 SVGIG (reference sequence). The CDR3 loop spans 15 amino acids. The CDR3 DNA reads TGTGCCTGGGACCGACTAGCGGGGACCACAGATACGCAGTATTTT. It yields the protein CAWDRLAGTTDTQYF.

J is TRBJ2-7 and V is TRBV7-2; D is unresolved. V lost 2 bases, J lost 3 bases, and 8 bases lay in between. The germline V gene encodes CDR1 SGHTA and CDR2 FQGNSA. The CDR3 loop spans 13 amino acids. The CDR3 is CASSLLHSYEQYF. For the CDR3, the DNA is TGTGCCAGCAGCTTACTCCACAGCTACGAGCAGTACTTC.

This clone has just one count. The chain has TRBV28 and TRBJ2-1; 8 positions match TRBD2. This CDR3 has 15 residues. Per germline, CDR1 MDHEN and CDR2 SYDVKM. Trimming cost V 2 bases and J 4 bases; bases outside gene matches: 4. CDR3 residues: CASSLGLAIYNEQFF. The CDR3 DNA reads TGTGCCAGCAGTTTAGGACTAGCTATATACAATGAGCAGTTCTTC.

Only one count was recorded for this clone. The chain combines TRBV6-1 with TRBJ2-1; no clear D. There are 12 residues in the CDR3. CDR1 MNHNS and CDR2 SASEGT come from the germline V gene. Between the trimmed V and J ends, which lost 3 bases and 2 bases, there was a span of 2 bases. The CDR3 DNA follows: TGTGCCAGCAGTGAGACCTACAATGAGCAGTTCTTC. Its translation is CASSETYNEQFF.

The CDR3 reads CASSADYNEQFF. CDR3 DNA sequence: TGTGCCAGCAGCGCGGACTACAATGAGCAGTTCTTC. The chain uses TRBV5-4 and TRBJ2-1; D uncertain. Germline values: CDR1 SGHNT, CDR2 YYREEE (reference sequence). This CDR3 is 12 amino acids long. Between the trimmed V and J ends, which lost 4 bases and 3 bases, there was a span of 5 bases.

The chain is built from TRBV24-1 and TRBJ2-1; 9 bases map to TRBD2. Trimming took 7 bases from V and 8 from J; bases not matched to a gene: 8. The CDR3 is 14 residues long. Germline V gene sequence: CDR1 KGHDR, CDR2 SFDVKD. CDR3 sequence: CATREAGGGDEQFF. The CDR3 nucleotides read TGTGCCACCAGGGAAGCGGGAGGCGGGGATGAGCAGTTCTTC.

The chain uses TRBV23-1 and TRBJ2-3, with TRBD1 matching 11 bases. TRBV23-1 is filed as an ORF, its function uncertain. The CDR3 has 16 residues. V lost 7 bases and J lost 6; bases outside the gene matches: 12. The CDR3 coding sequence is TGCGCCAGCACTCTAATCCGGGACAGGGGGATTGATACGCAGTATTTT. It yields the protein CASTLIRDRGIDTQYF.

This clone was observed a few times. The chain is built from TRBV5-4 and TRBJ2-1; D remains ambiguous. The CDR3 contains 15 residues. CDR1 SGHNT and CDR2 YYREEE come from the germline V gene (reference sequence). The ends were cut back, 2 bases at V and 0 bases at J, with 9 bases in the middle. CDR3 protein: CASSFGSLSYNEQFF. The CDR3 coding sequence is TGTGCCAGCAGCTTCGGGTCCCTCTCCTACAATGAGCAGTTCTTC.

The CDR3: CASSSYKGQGESRGYTF. As DNA, the CDR3 is TGTGCCAGCAGCTCTTACAAAGGACAGGGGGAAAGTCGTGGCTACACCTTC. This chain uses TRBV7-9 with TRBJ1-2; TRBD1 matches 10 bases. This CDR3 comprises 17 residues. The V and J ends lost 4 bases and 7 bases, in that order; junction bases with no gene match: 15. Germline V CDR1 and CDR2: SEHNR, FQNEAQ (reference sequence).

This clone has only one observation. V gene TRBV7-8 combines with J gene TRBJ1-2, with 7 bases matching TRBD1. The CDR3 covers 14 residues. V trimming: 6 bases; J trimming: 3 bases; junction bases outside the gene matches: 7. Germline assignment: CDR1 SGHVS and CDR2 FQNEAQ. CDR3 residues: CASRPSTGDYGYTF. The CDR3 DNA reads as TGTGCCAGCAGACCGAGTACAGGGGACTATGGCTACACCTTC.

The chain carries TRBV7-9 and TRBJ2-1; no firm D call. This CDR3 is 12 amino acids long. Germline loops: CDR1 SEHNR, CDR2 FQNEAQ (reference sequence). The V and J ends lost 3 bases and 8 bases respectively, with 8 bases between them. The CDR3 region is CASSFSHDEQFF. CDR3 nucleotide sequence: TGTGCCAGCAGCTTCTCGCACGATGAGCAGTTCTTC.

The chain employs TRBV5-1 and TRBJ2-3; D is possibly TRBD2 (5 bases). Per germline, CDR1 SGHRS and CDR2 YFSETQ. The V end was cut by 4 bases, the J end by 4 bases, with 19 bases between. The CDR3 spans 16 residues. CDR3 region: CASSRGLPPSPDTQYF. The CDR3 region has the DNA TGCGCCAGCAGCCGAGGACTCCCACCCAGCCCAGATACGCAGTATTTT.

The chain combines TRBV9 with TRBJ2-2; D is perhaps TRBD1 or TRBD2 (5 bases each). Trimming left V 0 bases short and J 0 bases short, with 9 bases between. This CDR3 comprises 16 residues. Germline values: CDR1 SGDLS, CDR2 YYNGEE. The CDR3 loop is CASSVDLGANTGELFF. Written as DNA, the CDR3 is TGTGCCAGCAGCGTAGATCTGGGGGCGAACACCGGGGAGCTGTTTTTT.

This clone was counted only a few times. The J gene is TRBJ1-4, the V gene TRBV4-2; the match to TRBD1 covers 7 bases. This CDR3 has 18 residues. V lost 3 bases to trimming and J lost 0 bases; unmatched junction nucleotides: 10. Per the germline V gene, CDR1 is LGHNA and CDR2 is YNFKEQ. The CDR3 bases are TGTGCCAGCAGCCAGCAGACAGGGATGGTTGCAACTAATGAAAAACTGTTTTTT. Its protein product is CASSQQTGMVATNEKLFF.

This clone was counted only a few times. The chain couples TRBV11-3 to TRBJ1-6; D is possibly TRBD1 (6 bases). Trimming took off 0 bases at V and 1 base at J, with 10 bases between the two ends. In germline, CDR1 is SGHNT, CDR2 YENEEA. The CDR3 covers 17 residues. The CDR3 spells CASSLDLRGSYNSPLHF. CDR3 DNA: TGTGCCAGCAGCTTAGATCTCAGGGGATCCTATAATTCACCCCTCCACTTT.

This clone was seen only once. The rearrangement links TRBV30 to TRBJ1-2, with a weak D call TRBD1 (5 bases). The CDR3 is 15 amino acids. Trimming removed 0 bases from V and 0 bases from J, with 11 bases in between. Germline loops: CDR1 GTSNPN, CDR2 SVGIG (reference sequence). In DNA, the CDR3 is TGTGCCTGGAGTGTAAGGAGGGGTGCTAACTATGGCTACACCTTC. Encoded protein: CAWSVRRGANYGYTF.